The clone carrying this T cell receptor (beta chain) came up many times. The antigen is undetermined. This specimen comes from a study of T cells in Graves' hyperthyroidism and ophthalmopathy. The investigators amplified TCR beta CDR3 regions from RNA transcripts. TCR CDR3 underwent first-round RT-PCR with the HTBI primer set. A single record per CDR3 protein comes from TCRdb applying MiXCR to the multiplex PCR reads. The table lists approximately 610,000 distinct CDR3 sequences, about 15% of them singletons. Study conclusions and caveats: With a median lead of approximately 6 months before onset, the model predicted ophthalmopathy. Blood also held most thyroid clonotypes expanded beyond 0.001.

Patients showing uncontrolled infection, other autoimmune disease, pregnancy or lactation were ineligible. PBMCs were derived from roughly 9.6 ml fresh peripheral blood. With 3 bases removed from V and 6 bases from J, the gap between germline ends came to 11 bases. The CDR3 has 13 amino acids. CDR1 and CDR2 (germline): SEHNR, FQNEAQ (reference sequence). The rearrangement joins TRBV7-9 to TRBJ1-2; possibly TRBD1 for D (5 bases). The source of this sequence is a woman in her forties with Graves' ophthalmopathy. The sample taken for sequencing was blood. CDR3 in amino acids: CASSLGTEHGYTF. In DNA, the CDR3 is TGTGCCAGCAGCTTGGGGACGGAGCATGGCTACACCTTC.